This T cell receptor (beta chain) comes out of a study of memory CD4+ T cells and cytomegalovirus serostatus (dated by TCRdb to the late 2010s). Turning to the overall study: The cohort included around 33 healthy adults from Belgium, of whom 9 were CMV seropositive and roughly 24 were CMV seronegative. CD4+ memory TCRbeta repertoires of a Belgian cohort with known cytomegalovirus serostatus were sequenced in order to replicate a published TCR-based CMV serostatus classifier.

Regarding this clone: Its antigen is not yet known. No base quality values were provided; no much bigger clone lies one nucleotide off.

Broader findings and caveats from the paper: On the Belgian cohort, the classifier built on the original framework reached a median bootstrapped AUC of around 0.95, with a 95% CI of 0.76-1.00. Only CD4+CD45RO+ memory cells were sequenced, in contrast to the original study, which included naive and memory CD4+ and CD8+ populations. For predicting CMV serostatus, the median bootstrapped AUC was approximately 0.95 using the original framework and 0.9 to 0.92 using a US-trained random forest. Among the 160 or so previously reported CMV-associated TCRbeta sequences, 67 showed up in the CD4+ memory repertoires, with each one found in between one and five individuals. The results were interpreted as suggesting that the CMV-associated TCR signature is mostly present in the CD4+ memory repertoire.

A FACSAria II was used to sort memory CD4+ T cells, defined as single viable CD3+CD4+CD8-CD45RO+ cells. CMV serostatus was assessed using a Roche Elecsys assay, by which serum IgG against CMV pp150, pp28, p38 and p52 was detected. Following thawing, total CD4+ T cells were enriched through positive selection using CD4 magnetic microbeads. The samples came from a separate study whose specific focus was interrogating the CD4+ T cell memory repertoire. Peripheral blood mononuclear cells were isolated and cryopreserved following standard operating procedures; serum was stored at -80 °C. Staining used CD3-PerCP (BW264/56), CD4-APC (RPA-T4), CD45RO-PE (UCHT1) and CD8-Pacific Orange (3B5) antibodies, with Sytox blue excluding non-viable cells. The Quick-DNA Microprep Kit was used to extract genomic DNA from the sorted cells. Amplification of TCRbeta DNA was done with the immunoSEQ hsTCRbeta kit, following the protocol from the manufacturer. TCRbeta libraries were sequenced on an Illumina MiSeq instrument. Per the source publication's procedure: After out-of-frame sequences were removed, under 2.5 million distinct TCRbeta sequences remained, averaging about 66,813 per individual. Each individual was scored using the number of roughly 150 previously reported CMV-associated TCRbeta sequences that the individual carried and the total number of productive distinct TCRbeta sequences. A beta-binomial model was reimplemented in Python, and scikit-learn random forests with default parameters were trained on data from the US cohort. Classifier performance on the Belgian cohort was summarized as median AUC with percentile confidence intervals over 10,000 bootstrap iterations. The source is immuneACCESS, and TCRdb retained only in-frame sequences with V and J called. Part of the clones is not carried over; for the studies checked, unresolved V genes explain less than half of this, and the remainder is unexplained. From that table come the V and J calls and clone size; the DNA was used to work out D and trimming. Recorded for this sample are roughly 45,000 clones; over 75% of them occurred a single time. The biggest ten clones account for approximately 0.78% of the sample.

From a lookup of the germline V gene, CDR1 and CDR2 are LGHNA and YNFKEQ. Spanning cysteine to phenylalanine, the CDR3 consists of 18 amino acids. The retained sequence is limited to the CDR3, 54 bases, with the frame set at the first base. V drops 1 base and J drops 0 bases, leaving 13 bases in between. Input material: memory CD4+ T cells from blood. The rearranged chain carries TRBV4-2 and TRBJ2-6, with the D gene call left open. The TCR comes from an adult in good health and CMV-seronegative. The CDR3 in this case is CASSQGAFDVSGANVLTF. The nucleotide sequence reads TGTGCCAGCAGCCAAGGTGCTTTTGACGTCTCTGGGGCCAACGTCCTGACTTTC.